This T cell receptor beta chain was retrieved from a study of Ad26.COV2.S vaccination and SARS-CoV-2 variants. Study-level background: Once or twice, 56 days apart, Ad26.COV2.S was delivered intramuscularly.

V lost 6 bases to trimming and J lost 0 bases, with 8 bases between them. Germline CDR1 is MRHNA and CDR2 is SNTAGT. CDR3 length: 14 residues. Sample treatment: roughly 18 received Ad26.COV2.S at low or high dose, single or two shots; about 5 received placebo; per-sample allocation not given. Day 63 following the first vaccine or placebo injection was when the samples were taken. Profiling relied on immunoSEQ multiplex PCR, and the TCRdb table lists in-frame clones only, not all of them. The sample has about 350,000 clones, roughly 91% seen once; the top ten hold under 6%. Study conclusions and caveats: The breadth of spike-specific CD8+ and CD4+ T cell responses after vaccination was reportedly substantial. Those who received the vaccine showed greater spike-specific TCR breadth than those given placebo. The TCR-based breadth and depth measures might underestimate overall T cell responses.

With regard to this clone: Antigen specificity is unknown. A much larger clone sits a single nucleotide away, making a read error possible.

This chain uses TRBV6-4 with TRBJ2-2; D ambiguous. The sequencing here drew on peripheral blood, taken in a trial of Ad26.COV2.S vaccine versus placebo. This receptor was taken from a person between 18 and 65 years old who received the Ad26.COV2.S COVID-19 vaccine or a placebo. CDR3 amino acids: CASRGSPNTGELFF. In DNA, the CDR3 is TGTGCCAGCAGGGGTTCCCCGAACACCGGGGAGCTGTTTTTT.